Listed below are T cell receptor beta chains from one sample, sequenced in a study of cytomegalovirus exposure and HLA in healthy donors. Method: immunoSEQ multiplex PCR; TCRdb's copy keeps in-frame clones and lacks some. This sample has around 130,000 clones; roughly nine tenths occur once, and the top ten carry 3% to 4%. The sequencing sample was made of PBMCs. These receptors came from a man aged 25-45 years in good health and CMV-seronegative. CDR3s include the opening cysteine and the closing phenylalanine or tryptophan. A D gene is named only where the DNA matches it firmly. The size field is filled for only some rows; it gives once, few, many or a size class.

TRBV28	.	TRBJ2-7	.	TGTGCCAGCAGTTTAAACGCAGAAATTTACGAGCAGTACTTC	CASSLNAEIYEQYF
TRBV2	.	TRBJ1-2	.	TGTGCCAGCAGGGCAGGGGTGGGCTACACCTTC	CASRAGVGYTF
TRBV25-1	.	TRBJ2-3	once	TGTGCCAGCAGACAGGGTAGCACAGATACGCAGTATTTT	CASRQGSTDTQYF
TRBV10-3	TRBD1	TRBJ1-5	few	TGTGCCATCAGTGAAAGCCCCCGGGACAGCCATCAGCCCCAGCATTTT	CAISESPRDSHQPQHF
TRBV15	.	TRBJ2-5	.	TGTGCCACCAGCAGAGCCGGGGTAGAAGAGACCCAGTACTTC	CATSRAGVEETQYF
TRBV5-1	.	TRBJ1-4	.	TGCGCCAGCAGCTCGGGGGAACTCAATGAAAAACTGTTTTTT	CASSSGELNEKLFF
TRBV28	.	TRBJ1-2	.	TGTGCCAGCAGACTGGCGGGCGCGGACTATGGCTACACCTTC	CASRLAGADYGYTF
TRBV15	.	TRBJ1-5	.	TGTGCCACCAGCAGAGATCCCTATAGCAATCAGCCCCAGCATTTT	CATSRDPYSNQPQHF
TRBV6-5	TRBD1	TRBJ2-2	.	TGTGCCAGCAGTTCCAGGGGGCGTGGGGAGCTGTTTTTT	CASSSRGRGELFF
TRBV5-1	TRBD2	TRBJ2-3	once	TGCGCCAGCAGCCCAGGTGGCCTAGCGGGGGGGAAAGATACGCAGTATTTT	CASSPGGLAGGKDTQYF
TRBV6-5	.	TRBJ2-5	.	TGTGCCAGCAGTTTCGGACACACCTCGGGGACCCAGTACTTC	CASSFGHTSGTQYF
TRBV27	.	TRBJ2-7	.	TGTGCCAGCAGTTATCTCCTCGGACAGAACTCCTACGAGCAGTACTTC	CASSYLLGQNSYEQYF
TRBV29-1	.	TRBJ1-1	.	TGCAGCGTGACAGTAAACACTGAAGCTTTCTTT	CSVTVNTEAFF